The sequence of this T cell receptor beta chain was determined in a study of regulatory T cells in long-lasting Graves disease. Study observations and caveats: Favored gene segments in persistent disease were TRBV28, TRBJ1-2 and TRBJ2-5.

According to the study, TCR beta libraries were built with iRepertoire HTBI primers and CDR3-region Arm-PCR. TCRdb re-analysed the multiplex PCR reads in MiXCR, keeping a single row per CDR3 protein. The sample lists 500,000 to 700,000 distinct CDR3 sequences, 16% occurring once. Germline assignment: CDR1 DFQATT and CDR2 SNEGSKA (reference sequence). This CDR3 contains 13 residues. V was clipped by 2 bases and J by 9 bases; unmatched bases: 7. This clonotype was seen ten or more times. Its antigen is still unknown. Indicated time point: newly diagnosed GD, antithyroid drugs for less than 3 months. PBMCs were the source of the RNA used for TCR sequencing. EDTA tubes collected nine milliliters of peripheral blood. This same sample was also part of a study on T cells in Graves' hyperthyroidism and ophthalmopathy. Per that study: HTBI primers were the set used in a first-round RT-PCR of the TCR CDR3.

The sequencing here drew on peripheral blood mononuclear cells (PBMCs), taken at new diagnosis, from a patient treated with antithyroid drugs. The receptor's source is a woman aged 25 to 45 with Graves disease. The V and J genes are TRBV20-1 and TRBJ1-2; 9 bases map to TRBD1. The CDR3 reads CSARPGQGRSYTF. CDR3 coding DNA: TGCAGTGCTAGACCCGGACAGGGGAGGAGCTACACCTTC.